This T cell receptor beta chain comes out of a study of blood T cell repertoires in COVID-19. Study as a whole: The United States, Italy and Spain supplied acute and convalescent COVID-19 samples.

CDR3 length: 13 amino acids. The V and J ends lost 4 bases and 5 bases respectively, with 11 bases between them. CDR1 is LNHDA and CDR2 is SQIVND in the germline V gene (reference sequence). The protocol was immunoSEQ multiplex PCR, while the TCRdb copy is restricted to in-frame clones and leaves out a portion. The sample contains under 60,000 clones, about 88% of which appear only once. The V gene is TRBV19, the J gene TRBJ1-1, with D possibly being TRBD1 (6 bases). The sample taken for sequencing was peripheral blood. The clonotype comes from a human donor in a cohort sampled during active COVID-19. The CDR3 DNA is TGTGCCAGTAGTACTACAGGGATGACTGAAGCTTTCTTT. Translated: CASSTTGMTEAFF.